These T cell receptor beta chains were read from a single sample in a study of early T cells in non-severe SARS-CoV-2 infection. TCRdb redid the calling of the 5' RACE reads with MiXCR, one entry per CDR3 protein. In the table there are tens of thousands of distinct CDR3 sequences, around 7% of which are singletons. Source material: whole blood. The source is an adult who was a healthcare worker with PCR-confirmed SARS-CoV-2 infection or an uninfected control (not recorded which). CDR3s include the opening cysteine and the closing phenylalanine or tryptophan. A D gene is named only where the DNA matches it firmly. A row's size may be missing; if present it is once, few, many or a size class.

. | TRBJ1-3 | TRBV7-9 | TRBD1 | TGTGCCAGCAGCCGCGGGACAGCTGGAAACACCATATATTTT | CASSRGTAGNTIYF
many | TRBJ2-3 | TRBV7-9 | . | TGTGCCAGCAGCCCCCTGCTTATGACTAGCACAGATACGCAGTATTTT | CASSPLLMTSTDTQYF
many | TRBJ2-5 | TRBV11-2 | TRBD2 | TGTGCCAGCAGCTCGACCCAGCGGGGGGGCCGGGAGACCCAGTACTTC | CASSSTQRGGRETQYF
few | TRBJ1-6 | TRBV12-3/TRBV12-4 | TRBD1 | TGTGCCAGCAGCCGGACAGGGGTGGGAAGCTCCTATAATTCACCCCTCCACTTT | CASSRTGVGSSYNSPLHF
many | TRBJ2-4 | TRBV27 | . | TGTGCCAGCAGTTTTTCTCCCAAAAACATTCAGTACTTC | CASSFSPKNIQYF
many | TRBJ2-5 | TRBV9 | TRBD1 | TGTGCCAGCAGCGCTAGGGACAGTATGGGAGAGACCCAGTACTTC | CASSARDSMGETQYF
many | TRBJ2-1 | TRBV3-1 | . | TGTGCCAGCAGCTTCTCATACGGGACGGTCTCCTACAATGAGCAGTTCTTC | CASSFSYGTVSYNEQFF
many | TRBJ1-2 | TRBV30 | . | TGTGCCTGGAGTGCCCCCGCTTTCGGCGTTCCTAACTATGGCTACACCTTC | CAWSAPAFGVPNYGYTF
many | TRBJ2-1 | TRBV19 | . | TGTGCCAGTAGTATGGAAGTCTTCAATGAGCAGTTCTTC | CASSMEVFNEQFF
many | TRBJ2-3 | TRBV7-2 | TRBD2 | TGTGCCAGCAGCTTTGATAGCGGGGGAGCCACAGATACGCAGTATTTT | CASSFDSGGATDTQYF
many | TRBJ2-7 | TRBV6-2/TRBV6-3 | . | TGTGCCAGCAGCGACGGCAGGGACTTCTACTACGAGCAGTACTTC | CASSDGRDFYYEQYF
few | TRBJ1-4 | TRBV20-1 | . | TGCAGTGCCGCAAGAGAGACAAGACGAAATGAAAAACTGTTTTTT | CSAARETRRNEKLFF
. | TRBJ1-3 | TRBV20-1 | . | TGCAGTGCTAGCCCCAGCGCTGGAAACACCATATATTTT | CSASPSAGNTIYF
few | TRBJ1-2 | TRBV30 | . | TGTGCCTGGAGTGTCTATGGGGGTGCCTATGGCTACACCTTC | CAWSVYGGAYGYTF
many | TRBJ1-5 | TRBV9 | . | TGTGCCAGCAGCGAGGCGGGGGGAGGTCAGCCCCAGCATTTT | CASSEAGGGQPQHF
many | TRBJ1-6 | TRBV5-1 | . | TGCGCCAGCAGCCAGAGTCAGGGGACTAATTCACCCCTCCACTTT | CASSQSQGTNSPLHF
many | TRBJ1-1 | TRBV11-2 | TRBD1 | TGTGCCAGCAGCTCCCAGATCCGGGACAGGGTGCATGGAACTGAAGCTTTCTTT | CASSSQIRDRVHGTEAFF
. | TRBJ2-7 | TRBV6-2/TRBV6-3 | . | TGTGCCTTGCGACCAGCAGGGATCTACGAGCAGTACTTC | CALRPAGIYEQYF
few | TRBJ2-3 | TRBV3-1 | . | TGTGCCAGCAGCCAGTTTAGCACAGATACGCAGTATTTT | CASSQFSTDTQYF
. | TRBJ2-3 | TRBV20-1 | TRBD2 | TGCAGTGCTAGAGATCCCCTTCTACTAGCGGGCACAGATACGCAGTATTTT | CSARDPLLLAGTDTQYF
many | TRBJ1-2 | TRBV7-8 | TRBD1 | TGTGCCAGCTTGACTCCGGGACAGGGGGCATGGGATGGCTACACCTTC | CASLTPGQGAWDGYTF
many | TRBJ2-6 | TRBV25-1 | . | TGTGCCAGCAGTGAATGGGGCTTAGGGACTGGGGCCAACGTCCTGACTTTC | CASSEWGLGTGANVLTF
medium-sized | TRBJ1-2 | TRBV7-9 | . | TGTGCCAGCAGCCGGGAAGAGGGACGGTTCTATGGCTACACCTTC | CASSREEGRFYGYTF
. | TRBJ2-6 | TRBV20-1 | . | TGCAGTGCTAGAGTCTCCGGCTCTGGGGCCAACGTCCTGACTTTC | CSARVSGSGANVLTF
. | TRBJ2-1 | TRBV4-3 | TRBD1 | TGCGCCAGCAGCCATGGACAGGGAGCCTACAATGAGCAGTTCTTC | CASSHGQGAYNEQFF
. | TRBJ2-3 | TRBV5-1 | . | TGCGCCAGCAGCCCCGGTTCTGGGTGGTCAAACACAGATACGCAGTATTTT | CASSPGSGWSNTDTQYF
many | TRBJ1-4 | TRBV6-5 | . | TGTGCCAGCAGTCGATACAGGGTCCAGCGAACTAATGAAAAACTGTTTTTT | CASSRYRVQRTNEKLFF
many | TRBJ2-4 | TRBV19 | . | TGTGCCAGTAGTAGCCTGGGGGGAGGAGAGGACATTCAGTACTTC | CASSSLGGGEDIQYF
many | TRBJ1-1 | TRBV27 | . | TGTGCCAGCAGGGAGGGGCTAAAAGTTGGGGGTACTGAAGCTTTCTTT | CASREGLKVGGTEAFF
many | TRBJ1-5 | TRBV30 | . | TGTGCCTGGAGTCGCGGGACATTGGGACAGCCCCAGCATTTT | CAWSRGTLGQPQHF
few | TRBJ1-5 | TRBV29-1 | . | TGCAGCGTCTCCCCGGGGGGCGCGAATCAGCCCCAGCATTTT | CSVSPGGANQPQHF
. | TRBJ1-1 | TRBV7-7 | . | TGTGCCAGCAGCATAACAGTGAACACTGAAGCTTTCTTT | CASSITVNTEAFF
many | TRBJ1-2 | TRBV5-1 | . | TGCGCCAGCAGCTTCGGCCCTGGTCAAAGCTACACCTTC | CASSFGPGQSYTF
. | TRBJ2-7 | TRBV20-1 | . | TGCAGTGCTAGACCTACGGGGATCTACGAGCAGTACTTC | CSARPTGIYEQYF
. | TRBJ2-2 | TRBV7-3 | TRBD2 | TGTGCCAGCAGCTTCGAGGGACTAGCGGGGGCCGGGGAGCTGTTTTTT | CASSFEGLAGAGELFF
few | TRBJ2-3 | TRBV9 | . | TGTGCCAGCAGCGGCCTCCTCACAGATACGCAGTATTTT | CASSGLLTDTQYF
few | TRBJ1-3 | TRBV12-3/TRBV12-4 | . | TGTGCCAGCAGTTCTAGGACACTCAGCTCTGGAAACACCATATATTTT | CASSSRTLSSGNTIYF
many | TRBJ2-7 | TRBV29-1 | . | TGCAGCGTGGGCGAGTGGTACGAGCAGTACTTC | CSVGEWYEQYF
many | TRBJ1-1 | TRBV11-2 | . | TGTGCCAGCAGTCCCGATCCGAACACTGAAGCTTTCTTT | CASSPDPNTEAFF
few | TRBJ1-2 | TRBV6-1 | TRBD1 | TGTGCCAGCAGTCAGTCCGGGACAGGAGACTTCTATGGCTACACCTTC | CASSQSGTGDFYGYTF
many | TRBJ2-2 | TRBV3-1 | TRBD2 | TGTGCCAGCAGCACCTTAGCGGGGGGGACCGGGGAGCTGTTTTTT | CASSTLAGGTGELFF
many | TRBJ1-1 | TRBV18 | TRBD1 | TGTGCCAGCTCCGACAGGGGGAACACTGAAGCTTTCTTT | CASSDRGNTEAFF
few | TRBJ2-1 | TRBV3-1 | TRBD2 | TGTGCCAGCAGCCAGGCCGCGGGGGACCTCTACAATGAGCAGTTCTTC | CASSQAAGDLYNEQFF
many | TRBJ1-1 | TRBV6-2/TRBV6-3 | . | TGTGCCAGCAGTTACTCGACTCCGGGCCCTGAAGCTTTCTTT | CASSYSTPGPEAFF
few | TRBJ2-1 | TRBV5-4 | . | TGTGCCAGCAGCTTGGCCCTCGATGAGCAGTTCTTC | CASSLALDEQFF
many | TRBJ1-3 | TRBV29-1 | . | TGCAGCGTTGGACAGTCCTCTGGAAACACCATATATTTT | CSVGQSSGNTIYF
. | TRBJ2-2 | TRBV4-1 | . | TGCGCCAGCAGCCAAGAAATTTTGATAGCGAACACCGGGGAGCTGTTTTTT | CASSQEILIANTGELFF
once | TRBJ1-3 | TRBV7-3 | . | TGTGCCAGCAGCTCTGAGGACGCCCGCTCTGGAAACACCATATATTTT | CASSSEDARSGNTIYF
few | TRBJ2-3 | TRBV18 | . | TGTGCCAGCTCACCGAAGAGCGTCACAGATACGCAGTATTTT | CASSPKSVTDTQYF
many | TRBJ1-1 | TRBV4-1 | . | TGCGCCAGCAGCCAAGAGTGGGCCTTGAACACTGAAGCTTTCTTT | CASSQEWALNTEAFF
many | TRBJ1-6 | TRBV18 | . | TGTGCCAGCTCACTTCGACAGGCCGGGGATTCACCCCTCCACTTT | CASSLRQAGDSPLHF
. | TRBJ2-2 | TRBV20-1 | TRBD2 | TGCAGTGCTAGTGGCCGGACTAGCGGGGGCGCGAACACCGGGGAGCTGTTTTTT | CSASGRTSGGANTGELFF
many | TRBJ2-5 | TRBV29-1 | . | TGCAGCGCACCCTCGTCCCTCAAAGAGACCCAGTACTTC | CSAPSSLKETQYF
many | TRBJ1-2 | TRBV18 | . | TGTGCCAGCTCACCACCGACGGTGAACTATGGCTACACCTTC | CASSPPTVNYGYTF
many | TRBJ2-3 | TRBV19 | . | TGTGCCAGTAGTCTCGGGACTGCTAGCACAGATACGCAGTATTTT | CASSLGTASTDTQYF